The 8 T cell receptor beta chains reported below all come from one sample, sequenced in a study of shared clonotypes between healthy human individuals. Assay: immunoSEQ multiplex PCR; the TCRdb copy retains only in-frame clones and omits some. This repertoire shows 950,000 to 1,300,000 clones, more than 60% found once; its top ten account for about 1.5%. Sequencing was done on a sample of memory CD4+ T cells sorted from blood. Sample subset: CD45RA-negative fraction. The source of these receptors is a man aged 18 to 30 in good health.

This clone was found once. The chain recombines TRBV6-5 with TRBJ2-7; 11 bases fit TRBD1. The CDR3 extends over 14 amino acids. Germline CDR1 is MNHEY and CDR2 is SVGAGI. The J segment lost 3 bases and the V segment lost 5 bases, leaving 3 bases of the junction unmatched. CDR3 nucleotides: TGTGCCAGCAGTCAGGGACAGGGGGGCTACGAGCAGTACTTC. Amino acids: CASSQGQGGYEQYF.

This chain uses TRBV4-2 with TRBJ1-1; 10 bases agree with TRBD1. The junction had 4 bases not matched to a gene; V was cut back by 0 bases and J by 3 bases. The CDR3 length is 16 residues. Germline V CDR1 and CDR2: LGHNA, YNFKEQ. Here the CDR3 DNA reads TGTGCCAGCAGCCAAGATCGGACAGGGGGGTACACTGAAGCTTTCTTT. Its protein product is CASSQDRTGGYTEAFF.

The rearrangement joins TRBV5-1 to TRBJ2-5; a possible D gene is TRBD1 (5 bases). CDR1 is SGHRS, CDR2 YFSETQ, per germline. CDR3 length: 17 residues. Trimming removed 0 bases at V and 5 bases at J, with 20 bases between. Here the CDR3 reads CASSLDLGQGVGETQYF. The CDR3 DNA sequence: TGCGCCAGCAGCTTGGATCTTGGGCAGGGCGTCGGGGAGACCCAGTACTTC. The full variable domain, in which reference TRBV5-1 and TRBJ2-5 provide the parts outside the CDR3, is KAGVTQTPRYLIKTRGQQVTLSCSPISGHRSVSWYQQTPGQGLQFLFEYFSETQRNKGNFPGRFSGRQFSNSRSEMNVSTLELGDSALYLCASSLDLGQGVGETQYFGPGTRLLVL.

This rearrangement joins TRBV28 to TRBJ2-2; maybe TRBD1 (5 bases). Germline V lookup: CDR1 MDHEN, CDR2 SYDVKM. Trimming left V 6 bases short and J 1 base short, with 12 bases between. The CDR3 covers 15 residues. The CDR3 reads CASRRPQGNTGELFF. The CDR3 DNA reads TGTGCCAGCAGGCGCCCTCAGGGGAACACCGGGGAGCTGTTTTTT.

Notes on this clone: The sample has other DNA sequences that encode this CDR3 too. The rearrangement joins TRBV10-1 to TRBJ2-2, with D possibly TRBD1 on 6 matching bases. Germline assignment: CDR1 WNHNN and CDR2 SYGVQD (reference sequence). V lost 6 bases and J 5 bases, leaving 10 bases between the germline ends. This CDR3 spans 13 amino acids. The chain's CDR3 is CASSERGTGELFF. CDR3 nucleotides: TGCGCCAGCAGCGAAAGGGGGACCGGGGAGCTGTTTTTT.

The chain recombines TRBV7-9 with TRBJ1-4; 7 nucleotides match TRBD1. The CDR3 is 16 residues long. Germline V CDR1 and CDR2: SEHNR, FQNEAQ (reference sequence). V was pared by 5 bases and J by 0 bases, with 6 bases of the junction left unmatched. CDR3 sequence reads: CASSIGDRPTNEKLFF. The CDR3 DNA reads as TGTGCCAGCAGCATCGGGGACAGACCAACTAATGAAAAACTGTTTTTT. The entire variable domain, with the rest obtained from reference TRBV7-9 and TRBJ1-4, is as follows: DTGVSQNPRHKITKRGQNVTFRCDPISEHNRLYWYRQTLGQGPEFLTYFQNEAQLEKSRLLSDRFSAERPKGSFSTLEIQRTEQGDSAMYLCASSIGDRPTNEKLFFGSGTQLSVL.

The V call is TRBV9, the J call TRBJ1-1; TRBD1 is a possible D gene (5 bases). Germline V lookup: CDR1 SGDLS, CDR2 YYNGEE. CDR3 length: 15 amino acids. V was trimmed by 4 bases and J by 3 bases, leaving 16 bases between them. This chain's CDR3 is CASSPPGGRDTEAFF. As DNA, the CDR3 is TGTGCCAGCAGCCCACCGGGGGGTAGGGACACTGAAGCTTTCTTT.

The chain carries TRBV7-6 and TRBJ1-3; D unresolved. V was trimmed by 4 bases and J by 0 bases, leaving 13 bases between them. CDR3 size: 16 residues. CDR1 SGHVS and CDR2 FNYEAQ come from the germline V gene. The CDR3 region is CASSSHLGSSGNTIYF. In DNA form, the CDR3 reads TGTGCCAGCAGCTCCCATTTGGGCAGCTCTGGAAACACCATATATTTT.